These 3 T cell receptor beta chains were sequenced from one sample in a study of blood T cell repertoires in COVID-19. Libraries were prepared by immunoSEQ multiplex PCR; TCRdb keeps only in-frame clonotypes and omits some of them. The sample consists of about 300,000 clones, 75% to 90% of them appearing once. Sequencing used peripheral blood. The receptors originated from a man younger than 30 with active or convalescent COVID-19.

CDR3 sequence: CASSPEIDYGYTF. The CDR3 DNA follows: TGTGCCAGCAGCCCCGAAATAGACTATGGCTACACCTTC. The V and J genes are TRBV14 and TRBJ1-2; D is unresolved. Germline V gene data show CDR1 as SGHDN and CDR2 as FVKESK. Trimming removed 4 bases from V and 3 bases from J, with 9 bases in between. The CDR3 extends over 13 amino acids.

The chain couples TRBV10-3 to TRBJ2-7, with 7 bases lining up with TRBD1. With 3 bases clipped from V and 3 bases from J, the junction kept 5 bases outside the gene matches. This CDR3 comprises 14 residues. Germline-derived CDR1 and CDR2 are ENHRY and SYGVKD. This CDR3 is CAISERQGFYEQYF. In DNA, the CDR3 is TGTGCCATCAGTGAAAGACAGGGCTTCTACGAGCAGTACTTC.

V gene TRBV29-1 combines with J gene TRBJ2-7, with 16 bases lining up with TRBD2. The CDR3 contains 17 residues. The trim removed 6 bases at V and 4 bases at J, leaving 12 bases unmatched. Germline V gene lookup returns CDR1 SQVTM and CDR2 ANQGSEA. CDR3 bases: TGCAGCGTCCTCGGGACTAGCGGGAGGGCGGTGGGGTACGAGCAGTACTTC. Its protein product is CSVLGTSGRAVGYEQYF.